Listed here are 8 T cell receptor beta chains from one sample, sequenced in a study of cytomegalovirus exposure and HLA in healthy donors. Both 60 Vbeta primers and 13 Jbeta primers went into the PCR. TCRdb's table, derived via immunoSEQ multiplex PCR, lists solely in-frame clones and lacks some. Counted here are 150,000 to 200,000 clones, around 80% occurring once; the ten biggest clones make up approximately 2%. The sample was PBMCs. These receptors all stem from a man younger than 45 in good health and CMV-seronegative.

The chain joins TRBV7-9 to TRBJ2-7, with D possibly matching TRBD2 (5 bases). Germline values: CDR1 SEHNR, CDR2 FQNEAQ (reference sequence). The V gene lost 1 base and the J gene lost 3 bases, with 13 bases spanning the gap. The CDR3 contains 15 residues. The CDR3 bases are TGTGCCAGCAGCTTAGAGAGAGGGAGTATCTACGAGCAGTACTTC. Its protein product is CASSLERGSIYEQYF.

This chain connects TRBV19 to TRBJ2-2; D gene ambiguous. CDR1 and CDR2 from the germline V gene are LNHDA and SQIVND (reference sequence). This CDR3 is 15 amino acids long. The V and J ends lost 4 bases and 4 bases respectively, with 13 bases between them. Here the CDR3 DNA reads TGTGCCAGTAGTAGGCCTGAACTATTCACCGGGGAGCTGTTTTTT. It translates to CASSRPELFTGELFF.

This clone showed up just a few times. The chain combines TRBV7-8 with TRBJ1-1; no clear D gene. Per the germline V gene, CDR1 is SGHVS and CDR2 is FQNEAQ. V was trimmed by 6 bases and J by 4 bases, leaving 24 bases between them. The CDR3 runs to 17 residues. This CDR3 is CASRERRVANAITEAFF. The CDR3 DNA is TGTGCCAGCAGAGAAAGACGGGTCGCAAATGCCATCACTGAAGCTTTCTTT.

V is TRBV6-1 and J is TRBJ2-7, with 7 bases aligning to TRBD1. CDR3 length: 15 amino acids. Germline V lookup: CDR1 MNHNS, CDR2 SASEGT. Trimming cost V 0 bases and J 2 bases; bases outside gene matches: 4. CDR3 in amino acids: CASSEAWGQTYEQYF. The CDR3 DNA sequence: TGTGCCAGCAGTGAAGCCTGGGGACAGACCTACGAGCAGTACTTC.

The rearrangement joins TRBV4-1 to TRBJ2-7; maybe TRBD1 (6 bases). Germline V gene lookup returns CDR1 MGHRA and CDR2 YSYEKL. The V and J ends lost 8 bases and 1 base respectively, with 9 bases between them. This CDR3 spans 12 amino acids. This CDR3 reads CASGGQSYEQYF. The CDR3 DNA reads TGCGCCAGCGGAGGACAGTCCTACGAGCAGTACTTC.

This clone came up a few times. The rearrangement links TRBV6-1 to TRBJ2-1; 8 bases map to TRBD1. Germline lookup yields CDR1 MNHNS and CDR2 SASEGT. With 0 bases clipped from V and 2 bases from J, the junction kept 3 bases outside the gene matches. There are 16 residues in the CDR3. Here the CDR3 reads CASSEAQGAAYNEQFF. For the CDR3, the DNA is TGTGCCAGCAGTGAAGCGCAGGGGGCGGCCTACAATGAGCAGTTCTTC.

This clone appeared a few times. The chain uses TRBV4-1 and TRBJ2-1; D possibly corresponds to TRBD1 (6 bases). With 0 bases removed from V and 7 bases from J, the gap between germline ends came to 7 bases. The CDR3 spans 13 residues. The germline V gene has CDR1 MGHRA and CDR2 YSYEKL. This chain's CDR3 is CASSQEGGNEQFF. CDR3 sequence (DNA): TGCGCCAGCAGCCAAGAAGGGGGTAATGAGCAGTTCTTC.

V gene TRBV25-1 combines with J gene TRBJ2-5; weak D call: TRBD1 (5 bases). The CDR3 covers 14 residues. CDR1 is MGHDK, CDR2 SYGVNS, per germline. Trimming shortened V by 1 base and J by 2 bases, and 8 bases separated the two germline ends. The CDR3 spells CASSESTVQETQYF. As DNA, the CDR3 is TGTGCCAGCAGTGAATCGACAGTTCAAGAGACCCAGTACTTC.